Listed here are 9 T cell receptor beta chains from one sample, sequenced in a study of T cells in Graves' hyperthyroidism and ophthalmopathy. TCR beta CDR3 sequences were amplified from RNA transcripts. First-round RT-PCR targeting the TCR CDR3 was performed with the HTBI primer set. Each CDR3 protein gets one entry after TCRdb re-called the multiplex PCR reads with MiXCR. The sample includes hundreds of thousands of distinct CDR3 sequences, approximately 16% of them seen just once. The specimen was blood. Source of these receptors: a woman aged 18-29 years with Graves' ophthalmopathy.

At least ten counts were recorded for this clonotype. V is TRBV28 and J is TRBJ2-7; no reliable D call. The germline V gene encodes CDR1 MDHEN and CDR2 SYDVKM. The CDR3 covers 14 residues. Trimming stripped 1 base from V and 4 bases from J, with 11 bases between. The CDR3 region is CASSLLFRSYEQYF. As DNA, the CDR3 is TGTGCCAGCAGTTTATTATTCAGGTCGTACGAGCAGTACTTC.

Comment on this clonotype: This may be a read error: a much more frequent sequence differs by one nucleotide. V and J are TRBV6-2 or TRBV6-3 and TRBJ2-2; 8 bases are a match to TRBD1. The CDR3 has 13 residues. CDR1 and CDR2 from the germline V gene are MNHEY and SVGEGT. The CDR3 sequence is CASDRGNTGKLFF. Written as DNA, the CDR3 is TGTGCCAGCGACAGGGGAAACACCGGGAAGCTGTTTTTT.

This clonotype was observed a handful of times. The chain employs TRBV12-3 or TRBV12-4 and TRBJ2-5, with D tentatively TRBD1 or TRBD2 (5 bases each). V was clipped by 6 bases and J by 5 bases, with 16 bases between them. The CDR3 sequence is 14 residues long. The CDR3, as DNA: TGTGCCAGCAGGGACACGGGGCCGGCGGAGACCCAGTACTTC. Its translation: CASRDTGPAETQYF.

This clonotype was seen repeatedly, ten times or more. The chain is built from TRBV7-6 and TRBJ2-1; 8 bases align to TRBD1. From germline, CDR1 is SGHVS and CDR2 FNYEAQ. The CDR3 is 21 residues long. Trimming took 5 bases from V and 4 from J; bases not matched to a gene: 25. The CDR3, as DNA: TGTGCCAGCAGCCTACTAGGGCCAGGACAGGGTTATAGCGGTCCATACAATGAGCAGTTCTTC. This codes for CASSLLGPGQGYSGPYNEQFF.

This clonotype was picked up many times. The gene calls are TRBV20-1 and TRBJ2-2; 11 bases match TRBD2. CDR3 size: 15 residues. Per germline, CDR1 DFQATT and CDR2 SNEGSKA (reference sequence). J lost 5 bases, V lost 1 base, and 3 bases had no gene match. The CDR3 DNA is TGCAGTGCTAGAGGGACTAGCGGGCTTACCGGGGAGCTGTTTTTT. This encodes CSARGTSGLTGELFF.

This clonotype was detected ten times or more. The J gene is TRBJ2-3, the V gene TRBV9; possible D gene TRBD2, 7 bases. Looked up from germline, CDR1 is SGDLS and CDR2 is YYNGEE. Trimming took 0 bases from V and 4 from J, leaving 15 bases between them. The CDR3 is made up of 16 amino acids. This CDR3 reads CASSVGGGAKSDTQYF. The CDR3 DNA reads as TGTGCCAGCAGCGTAGGTGGGGGGGCCAAGTCAGATACGCAGTATTTT. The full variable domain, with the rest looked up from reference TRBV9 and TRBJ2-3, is DSGVTQTPKHLITATGQRVTLRCSPRSGDLSVYWYQQSLDQGLQFLIQYYNGEERAKGNILERFSAQQFPDLHSELNLSSLELGDSALYFCASSVGGGAKSDTQYFGPGTRLTVL.

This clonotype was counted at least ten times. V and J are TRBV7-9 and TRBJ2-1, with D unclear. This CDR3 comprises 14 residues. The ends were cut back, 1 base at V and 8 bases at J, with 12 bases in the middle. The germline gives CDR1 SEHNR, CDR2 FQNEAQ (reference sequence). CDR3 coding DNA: TGTGCCAGCAGCTTAGTCTTGCTTTCAGATGAGCAGTTCTTC. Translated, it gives CASSLVLLSDEQFF.

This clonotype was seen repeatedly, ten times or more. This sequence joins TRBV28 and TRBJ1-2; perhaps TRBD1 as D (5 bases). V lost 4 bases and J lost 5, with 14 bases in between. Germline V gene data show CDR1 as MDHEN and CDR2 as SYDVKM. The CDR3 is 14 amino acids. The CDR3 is CASSSPGRTYGYTF. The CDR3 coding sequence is TGTGCCAGCAGTTCCCCGGGACGGACTTATGGCTACACCTTC.

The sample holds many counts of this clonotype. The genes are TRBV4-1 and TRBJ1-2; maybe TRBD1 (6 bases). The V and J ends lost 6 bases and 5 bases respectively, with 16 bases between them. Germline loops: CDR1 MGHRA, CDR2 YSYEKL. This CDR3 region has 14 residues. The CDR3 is CASRSGRGSYGYTF. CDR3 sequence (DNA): TGCGCCAGCAGGTCGGGCAGGGGATCTTATGGCTACACCTTC.